The 10 T cell receptor beta chains reported below all come from one sample, sequenced in a study of CD8+CD57+ T cells in acquired aplastic anemia. By flow cytometry, patients selected for sequencing had shown an expansion of CD8+CD57+ cells. Both TCR beta VDJ combination and CDR3 sequence profiling were carried out. Genomic DNA was the template for this profiling. TCRdb processed the reads anew with MiXCR; each CDR3 protein has one entry. This table has some 120,000 distinct CDR3 sequences, 40% appearing once. Sequencing was carried out using sorted CD4+, CD8+, or CD8+CD57+ T cells (not recorded which) from PBMCs. These TCRs come from a human donor with aplastic anemia.

The DNA for the CDR3 is TGTGCCAGCAGCTCCACAGGGGTCGACGCTTTCTTT. This codes for CASSSTGVDAFF. This rearrangement joins TRBV28 to TRBJ1-1; 7 bases map to TRBD1. The V and J ends lost 6 bases and 11 bases, in that order; junction bases with no gene match: 9. CDR1 is MDHEN and CDR2 is SYDVKM in the germline V gene. The CDR3 is 12 residues long.

This clonotype was observed at least ten times. This chain uses TRBV7-9 with TRBJ2-1, with 7 bases lining up with TRBD1. The J segment lost 6 bases and the V segment lost 2 bases, leaving 4 bases of the junction unmatched. The CDR3 has 14 amino acids. CDR1 and CDR2 (germline): SEHNR, FQNEAQ (reference sequence). In DNA form, the CDR3 reads TGTGCCAGCAGCTTAAGACAGGGACGCAATGAGCAGTTCTTC. Its translation is CASSLRQGRNEQFF.

This chain's CDR3 is CASSLGTIGGAPDTQYF. Here the CDR3 DNA reads TGTGCCAGCAGCCTCGGGACTATCGGGGGGGCCCCAGATACGCAGTATTTT. This rearrangement joins TRBV11-1 to TRBJ2-3; 8 nucleotides match TRBD2. Unmatched junction bases numbered 14, after V lost 5 bases and J lost 4 bases. The germline V gene has CDR1 SGHAT and CDR2 FQDESV (reference sequence). The CDR3 spans 17 residues.

This clonotype was counted between two and nine times. The chain couples TRBV6-5 to TRBJ1-5; 7 bases are a match to TRBD1. This CDR3 is built from 13 residues. Germline V gene lookup returns CDR1 MNHEY and CDR2 SVGAGI. V was pared by 5 bases and J by 4 bases, with 2 bases of the junction left unmatched. The CDR3 is CASSNRGNQPQHF. The CDR3 DNA is TGTGCCAGCAGTAACAGGGGTAATCAGCCCCAGCATTTT.

This clonotype was counted many times. The V gene is TRBV7-2, the J gene TRBJ2-7, with 8 nucleotides matching TRBD2. This CDR3 has 14 residues. Per germline, CDR1 SGHTA and CDR2 FQGNSA. J gave up 3 bases and V 3 bases, and 4 bases lay outside the gene matches. Written as DNA, the CDR3 is TGTGCCAGCAGCTTTCCTACTAGCGGCTACGAGCAGTACTTC. This gives the protein CASSFPTSGYEQYF.

With respect to this clonotype: A read error may explain this, as a much larger clone is one base away. The J gene is TRBJ2-7, the V gene TRBV5-6; D uncertain. The CDR3 is 14 amino acids. In germline, CDR1 is SGHDT, CDR2 YYEEEE. V was pared by 4 bases and J by 3 bases, with 14 bases between. DNA for the CDR3: TGTGCCAGCAGCCCAGTGGGCAGAAGCTACGAGCAGTACTTC. It codes for CASSPVGRSYEQYF.

This clonotype was recorded at least ten times. The chain combines TRBV6-1 with TRBJ2-7; 8 nucleotides align to TRBD1. The J segment lost 4 bases and the V segment lost 6 bases, leaving 14 bases of the junction unmatched. Germline-derived CDR1 and CDR2 are MNHNS and SASEGT. CDR3 length equals 16 residues. CDR3 bases: TGTGCCAGCAGCCCCGGGCGGGACAGGCAACTATACGAGCAGTACTTC. Translating gives CASSPGRDRQLYEQYF.

The chain combines TRBV15 with TRBJ2-7; 9 bases are shared with TRBD1. The germline CDR1 and CDR2 sequences are LNHNV and YYDKDF (reference sequence). CDR3 size: 16 residues. V lost 2 bases and J lost 3; bases outside the gene matches: 8. CDR3 sequence reads: CATSRPRGQGSYEQYF. The CDR3 DNA follows: TGTGCCACCAGCAGACCCCGAGGACAGGGGAGCTACGAGCAGTACTTC.

In its sample, this clonotype was seen many times. The rearrangement links TRBV7-2 to TRBJ1-4; no definite D call. Germline V CDR1 and CDR2: SGHTA, FQGNSA. This CDR3 has 14 residues. V lost 5 bases to trimming and J lost 4 bases, with 11 bases between them. In nucleotides, the CDR3 is TGTGCCAGCAGCCCTAACAGAAATAATGAAAAACTGTTTTTT. Encoded protein: CASSPNRNNEKLFF.

This clonotype has at least ten counts. The genes are TRBV5-1 and TRBJ2-3; possible D gene TRBD1, 5 bases. This CDR3 has 17 amino acids. Germline lookup yields CDR1 SGHRS and CDR2 YFSETQ. Trimming removed 2 bases at V and 2 bases at J, with 18 bases between. The CDR3 DNA follows: TGCGCCAGCAGCTTCCCCAAGACAGCCTTAACCACAGATACGCAGTATTTT. Translation gives CASSFPKTALTTDTQYF.